This TCR beta chain was recovered during a study of OX40 agonist ivuxolimab in advanced cancers. About the investigation overall: Ivuxolimab, which targeted the costimulatory receptor OX40 (CD134), was an agonistic, fully human IgG2 monoclonal antibody. Intravenous ivuxolimab was administered to patients every 2 weeks at six dose levels: 0.01, 0.1, 0.3, 1.5, 3 and 10 mg/kg. Of the roughly 53 patients in dose escalation, approximately 20 had hepatocellular carcinoma, roughly 15 had melanoma, 9 had renal cell carcinoma and 9 had head and neck cancer. The dose-escalation cohort was 82.7% male with a mean age of 60 years, ranging from about 23 to 85. Prior anti-PD-1, anti-PD-L1 or anti-CTLA-4 therapy was permitted, and checkpoint inhibitors had been received by about two fifths of dose-escalation patients. Partial responses occurred in three dose-escalation patients, of whom one had hepatocellular carcinoma and two had cutaneous melanoma. The point of sequencing TCRbeta in the periphery was to test whether ivuxolimab changed TCR sequence diversity and drove clonal T-cell expansion. The paper reports the monotherapy dose-escalation portion (N of about 50 patients) of the phase I ivuxolimab trial.

The trial excluded patients who had a history of autoimmune disease or were on systemic immunosuppression. In every dose cohort, peripheral blood was drawn for TCR sequencing at baseline, cycle 4 day 1, and cycle 7 day 1. The samples were taken from a phase I, first-in-human, multicenter, open-label dose-escalation trial of ivuxolimab. Adults with locally advanced or metastatic melanoma, renal cell carcinoma, hepatocellular carcinoma or head and neck squamous cell carcinoma were enrolled in the trial. Before TCR sequencing, CD4+ and CD8+ T cells were separately sorted from peripheral blood. Concerning this clone itself: This receptor's antigen is unknown. No much larger clone is present one base from it, and per-base qualities are unavailable.

For CDR1 and CDR2, the germline V gene lists SGHTA and FQGTGA. V lost 1 base and J lost 7 bases, and the count of bases not matched to a germline gene is 9. From the cysteine up to the phenylalanine, the CDR3 has a length of 16 residues. Only CDR3 DNA is held: 48 bases, read in frame from base 1. What the authors observed across the whole study: The antigen specificity of the peripheral T cells that underwent clonal expansion was not determined. After ivuxolimab, CD8+ T cells had more expanded clones than CD4+ T cells on average. Partial responders in the 0.1-3.0 mg/kg groups had among the lowest normalized peripheral clonal expansion, especially among CD8+ T cells. Low levels of normalized T-cell clonal expansion were also seen in some patients who did not respond. At doses of 0.1 to 3.0 mg/kg, clonal expansion of both CD4+ and CD8+ blood T cells was observed from baseline to week 6.

Genomic DNA was extracted from sorted cells for sequencing of the TCRbeta CDR3 region. The immunoSEQ Assay was used for sequencing of TCRbeta CDR3 regions. In its TCRdb copy, this immuneACCESS table keeps in-frame sequences only and misses some clones. Where compared with another copy, unresolved V genes explain less than half of these, and the others have no known cause. The sample includes some 74,000 clones, with roughly 86% observed a single time. The leading ten clones occupy less than 6% of the sample. This TCR came from an adult with an advanced solid tumor such as melanoma, head and neck, liver or kidney cancer. The chain uses TRBV7-3 and TRBJ2-1; 8 of the junction bases match TRBD2. Sequences were derived from CD4+ or CD8+ T cells sorted from blood, sampled in a trial of the OX40 agonist ivuxolimab. The nucleotide sequence reads as follows: TGTGCCAGCAGCTTAAACCGGGGGGGCTCGTTGAATGAGCAGTTCTTC. Its amino acids are CASSLNRGGSLNEQFF.